The sequence of this TCR beta chain was determined in a study of T cell repertoires in cytomegalovirus infection. About this clonotype: Its antigen is unknown.

TCRdb re-called the reads with MiXCR, one entry per CDR3 protein. The data show about 770,000 distinct CDR3 sequences, around 29% seen once. The length of the CDR3 is 17 residues. V was cut by 5 bases and J by 2 bases, with 19 bases left in between. Germline CDR1 and CDR2: LNHDA and SQIVND (reference sequence). V is TRBV19 and J is TRBJ1-3, with D maybe TRBD1 (5 bases). This specimen consisted of cultured CD8+ T cells from PBMCs, obtained from culture after CMV antigen stimulation. The receptor was isolated from a human donor in good health (CMV status not recorded). Some clones in this sample may be carry-over from other donors' samples. The CDR3 sequence is CASSLKRGKRTGNTIYF. CDR3 in DNA: TGTGCCAGTAGTCTCAAACGGGGGAAAAGAACTGGAAACACCATATATTTT.